This T cell receptor (beta chain) was documented in a study of shared clonotypes between healthy human individuals (TCRdb year 2020). Regarding the research as a whole: A couple of women and a few men aged 18 to 49 years were included in the cohort. Leukapheresis yielded between about 0.94 and 8.9 billion PBMCs per donor. For each donor, CD4 naive and CD4 memory were each run on three plates, CD8 naive on two plates, and CD8 memory on one plate. To estimate repertoire size and how much clonotypes are shared between individuals, the study performed deep sequencing of blood TCR repertoires from five healthy adults. Different laboratories and diverse techniques were used to prepare libraries and sequence TCR repertoires, to increase sequencing depth and limit assay-specific biases. Study-wide conclusions, independent of this receptor: Pairwise subsampling indicated that sequencing depth was expected to affect the degree of clonotype sharing among donors. Sampling was limited to blood, and TCR repertoires in tissue likely differ from TCR repertoires in blood. Compared with non-shared clonotypes, clonotypes shared by all four sorted-subset donors had higher generation probabilities. About 5% of naive CD4, around 3.5% of naive CD8, roughly 2.5% of memory CD4, and more than 0.35% of memory CD8 clonotypes were shared across several donors. Because the study included a small number of donors, the genetic and exposure-history diversity represented was limited. Larger estimated clonotype richness was generally found for naive subsets than for memory subsets. Incomplete sequencing was indicated by rarefaction of sorted-subset datasets, despite the large sequencing depth.

Using the deep immunoSEQ assay, multiplex PCR amplified TCR CDR3 regions from genomic DNA. For each cell subset, the extracted genomic DNA was distributed evenly across all wells of several immunoSEQ 96-well plates, and each plate served as one replicate. For sorted subsets, each replicate PCR was loaded with approximately 200 ng genomic DNA, equivalent to 32,000 or so T cell genomes. The purified libraries were quantified using a Qubit 3.0 fluorometer, sized with a Bioanalyzer 2100, and then quantified again using the KAPA Library Quantification kit. Each immunoSEQ 96-well plate was sequenced on its own single-read 150-cycle Illumina NextSeq 550 flow cell. Concerning the study's data processing: Because the immunoSEQ output included only junctional sequences and no quality scores, the filtering could not be the same as the filtering used for full-length reads. Sequences were annotated with PyIR, a Python wrapper for IgBLAST v1.9, and V/J genes and CDR3 were assigned using IMGT germline references. Any read was removed if the V/J assignment was weak (E-value above 1e-6), the CDR3 was missing, or the read contained stop codons, out-of-frame junctions, or ambiguous translated residues. V3J clonotypes were defined as sequences sharing an identical inferred V gene, J gene, and CDR3 amino acid sequence. The percentage overlap between two repertoires was calculated by dividing the number of shared unique clonotypes by the size of the smaller repertoire. RTK rarefaction, the Chao1 estimator, and Recon v2.1 estimates of unobserved clonotypes were used to assess repertoire richness. Generation probabilities were computed with OLGA for all TCRbeta clonotypes obtained by the gDNA method from several donors. Here the immuneACCESS table is served through TCRdb, limited to in-frame sequences with V and J called. Missing clones are a known gap in these copies; in checked studies unresolved V genes cover under half, and the rest lacks a known reason. V, J and clone size are those of that table, while D and trimming were read from the DNA. The sample table shows around 2.1 million clones, and around 95% are seen once. Of the sample, around 0.13% falls within the top ten clones.

The donors were healthy, HIV-negative adults who had no recently reported acute infections or vaccinations. Every donor was a Caucasian adult residing in Nashville, Tennessee, USA. CD4+ T cells were enriched through magnetic negative selection, after which naive cells were positively selected on CD45RA and the remaining negative fraction served as the memory subset. Blood was collected by leukapheresis, and PBMCs were isolated by Ficoll-Histopaque density gradient centrifugation and then cryopreserved in liquid nitrogen vapor phase. Analytical flow cytometry was used to check the purity and quantity of each magnetically sorted T cell population. Each sorted fraction had its genomic DNA isolated and then quantified by UV absorbance on a Nanodrop 2000c. This clone was found once. Its recognized antigen is unknown. No clone much larger than this one lies a single base away; base qualities are absent. Other DNA variants within this sample encode the same CDR3.

From V the trimming removes 4 bases and from J it removes 6 bases, while the gene matches leave 4 bases of the junction unaccounted for. Including the terminal cysteine and phenylalanine, the CDR3 comprises 13 residues. CDR3 DNA is the only sequence kept; it has 39 bases, read in frame from the first base. The germline V gene supplies CDR1 SGHRS and CDR2 YFSETQ. The V gene is TRBV5-1 and the J gene is TRBJ2-3; 8 nucleotides in the junction match TRBD1. The sequenced sample was naive CD4+ T cells sorted from blood. The intended sense of this specimen's cell subset or site label: CD45RA+ positively selected. The sequence was obtained from a man aged 18-30 years in good health. The sequence in DNA is TGCGCCAGCAGCACGGACAGGGTGGATACGCAGTATTTT. Its amino acids are CASSTDRVDTQYF.